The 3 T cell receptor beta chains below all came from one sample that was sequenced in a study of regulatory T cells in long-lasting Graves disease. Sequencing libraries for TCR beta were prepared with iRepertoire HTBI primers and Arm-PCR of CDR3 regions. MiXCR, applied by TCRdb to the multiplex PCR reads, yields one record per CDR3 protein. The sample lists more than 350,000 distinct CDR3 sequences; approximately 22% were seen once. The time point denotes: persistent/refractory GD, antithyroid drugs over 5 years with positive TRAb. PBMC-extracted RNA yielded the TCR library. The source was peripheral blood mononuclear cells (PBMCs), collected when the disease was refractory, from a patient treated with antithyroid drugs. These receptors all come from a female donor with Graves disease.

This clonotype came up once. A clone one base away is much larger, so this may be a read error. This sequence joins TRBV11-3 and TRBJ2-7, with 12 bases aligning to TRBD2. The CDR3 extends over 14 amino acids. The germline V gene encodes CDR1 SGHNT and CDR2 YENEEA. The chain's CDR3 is CVSSPTSGSNEQYF. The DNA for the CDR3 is TGTGTCAGCAGCCCGACTAGCGGGAGCAACGAGCAGTACTTC.

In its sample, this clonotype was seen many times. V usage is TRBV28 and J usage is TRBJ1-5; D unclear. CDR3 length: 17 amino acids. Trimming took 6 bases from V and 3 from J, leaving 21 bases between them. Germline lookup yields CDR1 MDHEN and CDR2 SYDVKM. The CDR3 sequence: CASSPFGLEQLNQPQHF. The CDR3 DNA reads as TGTGCCAGCAGCCCCTTCGGCCTGGAGCAGCTCAATCAGCCCCAGCATTTT.

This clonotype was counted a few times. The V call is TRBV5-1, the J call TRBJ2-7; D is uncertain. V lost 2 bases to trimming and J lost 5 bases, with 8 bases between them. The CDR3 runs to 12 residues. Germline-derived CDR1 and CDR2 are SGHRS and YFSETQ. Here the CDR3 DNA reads TGCGCCAGCAGCTTACCTGGGGACGAGCAGTACTTC. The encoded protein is CASSLPGDEQYF.